This TCR beta chain originates from a study of regulatory T cells in long-lasting Graves disease. There are 17 residues in the CDR3. CDR1 is MNHEY, CDR2 SVGEGT, per germline. Trimming left V 2 bases short and J 1 base short, with 12 bases between. In building TCR beta libraries, iRepertoire HTBI primers were used together with Arm-PCR of CDR3 regions. TCRdb re-derived calls from the multiplex PCR reads in MiXCR, one entry per CDR3 protein. The profile covers 360,000 or so distinct CDR3 sequences, with about 16% appearing a single time and just over 20% taken by the ten largest. The time point denotes: newly diagnosed GD, antithyroid drugs for less than 3 months. Scientists built the TCR library using RNA that was extracted from PBMCs. This clonotype was detected only a few times. The sample was also reused in another study, on T cells in Graves' hyperthyroidism and ophthalmopathy.

The chain joins TRBV6-2 or TRBV6-3 to TRBJ1-6; no firm D call. This receptor was identified in a woman under 30 with Graves disease. The material was peripheral blood mononuclear cells (PBMCs), obtained at new diagnosis, from a patient treated with antithyroid drugs. CDR3 DNA: TGTGCCAGCAGTTACGGTCGGGGAGGGTCCTATAATTCACCCCTCCACTTT. Translation gives CASSYGRGGSYNSPLHF.